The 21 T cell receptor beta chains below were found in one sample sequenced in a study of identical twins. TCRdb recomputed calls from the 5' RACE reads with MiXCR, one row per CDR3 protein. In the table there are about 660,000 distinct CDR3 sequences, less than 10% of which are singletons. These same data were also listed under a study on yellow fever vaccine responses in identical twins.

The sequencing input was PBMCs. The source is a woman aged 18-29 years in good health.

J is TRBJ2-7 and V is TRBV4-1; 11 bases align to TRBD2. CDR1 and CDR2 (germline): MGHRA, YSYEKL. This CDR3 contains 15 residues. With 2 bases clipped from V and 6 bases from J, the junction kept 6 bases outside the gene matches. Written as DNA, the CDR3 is TGCGCCAGCAGCCAAAGACCGGGACTAGCGGCCGAGCAGTACTTC. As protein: CASSQRPGLAAEQYF.

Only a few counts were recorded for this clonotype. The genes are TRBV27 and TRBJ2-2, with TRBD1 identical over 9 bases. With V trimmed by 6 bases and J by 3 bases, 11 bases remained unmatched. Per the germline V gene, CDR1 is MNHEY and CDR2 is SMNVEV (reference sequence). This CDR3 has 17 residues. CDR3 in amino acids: CASSRWTGVGDTGELFF. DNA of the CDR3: TGTGCCAGCAGCCGATGGACAGGGGTTGGGGACACCGGGGAGCTGTTTTTT.

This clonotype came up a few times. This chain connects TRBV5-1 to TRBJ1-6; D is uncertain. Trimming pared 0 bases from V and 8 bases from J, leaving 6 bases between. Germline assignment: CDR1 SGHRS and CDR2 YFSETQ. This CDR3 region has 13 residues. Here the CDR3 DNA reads TGCGCCAGCAGCTTGGACGTGGATTCACCCCTCCACTTT. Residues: CASSLDVDSPLHF.

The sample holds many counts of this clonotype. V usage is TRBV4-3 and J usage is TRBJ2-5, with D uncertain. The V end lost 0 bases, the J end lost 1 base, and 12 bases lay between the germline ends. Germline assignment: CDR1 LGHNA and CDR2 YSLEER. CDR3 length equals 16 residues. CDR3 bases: TGCGCCAGCAGCCAAGACCTCTCGGCAGCCCAAGAGACCCAGTACTTC. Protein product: CASSQDLSAAQETQYF.

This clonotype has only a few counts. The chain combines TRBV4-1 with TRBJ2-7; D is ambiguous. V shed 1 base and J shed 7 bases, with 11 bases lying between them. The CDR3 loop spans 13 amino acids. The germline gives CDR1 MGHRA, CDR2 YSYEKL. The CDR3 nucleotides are TGCGCCAGCAGCCAAGGTCTGTTGGAGGAGCAGTACTTC. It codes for CASSQGLLEEQYF.

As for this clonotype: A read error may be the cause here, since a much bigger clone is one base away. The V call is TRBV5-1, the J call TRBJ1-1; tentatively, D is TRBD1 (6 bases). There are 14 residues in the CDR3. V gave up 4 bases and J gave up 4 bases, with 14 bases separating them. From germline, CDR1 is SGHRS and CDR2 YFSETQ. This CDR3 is CASSMSGAGTEAFF. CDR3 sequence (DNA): TGCGCCAGCAGCATGTCAGGGGCCGGCACTGAAGCTTTCTTT.

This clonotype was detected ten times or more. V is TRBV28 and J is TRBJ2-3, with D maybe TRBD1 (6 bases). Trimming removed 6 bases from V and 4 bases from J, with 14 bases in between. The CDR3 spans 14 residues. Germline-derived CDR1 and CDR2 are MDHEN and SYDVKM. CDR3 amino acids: CASRLTKGADTQYF. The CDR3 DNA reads TGTGCCAGCAGGCTTACTAAGGGGGCAGATACGCAGTATTTT.

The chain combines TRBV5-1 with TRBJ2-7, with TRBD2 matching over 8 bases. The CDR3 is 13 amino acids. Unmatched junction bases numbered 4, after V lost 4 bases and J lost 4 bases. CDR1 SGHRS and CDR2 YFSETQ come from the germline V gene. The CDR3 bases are TGCGCCAGCAGCACAGGGACTAGGTACGAGCAGTACTTC. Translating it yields CASSTGTRYEQYF.

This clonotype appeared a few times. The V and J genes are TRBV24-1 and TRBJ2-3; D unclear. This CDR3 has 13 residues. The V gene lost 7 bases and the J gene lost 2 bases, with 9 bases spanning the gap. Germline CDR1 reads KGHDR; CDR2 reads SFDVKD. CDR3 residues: CATRNPLTDTQYF. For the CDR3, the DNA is TGTGCCACCAGGAACCCTCTCACAGATACGCAGTATTTT.

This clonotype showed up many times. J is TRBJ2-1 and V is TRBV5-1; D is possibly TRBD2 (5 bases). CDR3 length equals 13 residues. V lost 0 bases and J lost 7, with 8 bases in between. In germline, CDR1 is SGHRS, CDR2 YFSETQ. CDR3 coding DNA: TGCGCCAGCAGCTTGGTCCTAGCAAATGAGCAGTTCTTC. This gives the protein CASSLVLANEQFF. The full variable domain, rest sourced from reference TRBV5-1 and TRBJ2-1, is KAGVTQTPRYLIKTRGQQVTLSCSPISGHRSVSWYQQTPGQGLQFLFEYFSETQRNKGNFPGRFSGRQFSNSRSEMNVSTLELGDSALYLCASSLVLANEQFFGPGTRLTVL.

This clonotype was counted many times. CDR3 residues: CSARDSGSSYEQYF. In DNA, the CDR3 is TGCAGTGCTAGAGATTCGGGGAGCTCCTACGAGCAGTACTTC. This rearrangement joins TRBV20-1 to TRBJ2-7; D is perhaps TRBD2 (5 bases). This CDR3 is built from 14 residues. Germline V gene data show CDR1 as DFQATT and CDR2 as SNEGSKA (reference sequence). With 0 bases removed from V and 0 bases from J, the gap between germline ends came to 9 bases.

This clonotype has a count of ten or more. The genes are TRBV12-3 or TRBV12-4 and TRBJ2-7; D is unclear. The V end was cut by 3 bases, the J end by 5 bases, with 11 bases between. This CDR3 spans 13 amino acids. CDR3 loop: CASSLLAGHEQYF. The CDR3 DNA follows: TGTGCCAGCAGTTTGTTGGCCGGCCACGAGCAGTACTTC.

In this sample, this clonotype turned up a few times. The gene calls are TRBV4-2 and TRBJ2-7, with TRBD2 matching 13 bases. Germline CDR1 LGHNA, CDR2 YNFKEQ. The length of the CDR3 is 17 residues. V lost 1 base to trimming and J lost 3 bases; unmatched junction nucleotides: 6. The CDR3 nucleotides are TGTGCCAGCAGCCAAGTGGGACTAGCGGGATCCTACTACGAGCAGTACTTC. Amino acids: CASSQVGLAGSYYEQYF.

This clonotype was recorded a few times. CDR3 sequence (DNA): TGTGCCAGCAGGGGGAACAGGGATAAAAGGTACAATGAGCAGTTCTTC. Its protein product is CASRGNRDKRYNEQFF. The V and J genes are TRBV6-1 and TRBJ2-1; a weak D match, TRBD1 (6 bases). Trimming cost V 6 bases and J 4 bases, with 19 bases left between them. Germline V CDR1 and CDR2: MNHNS, SASEGT. This CDR3 has 16 residues.

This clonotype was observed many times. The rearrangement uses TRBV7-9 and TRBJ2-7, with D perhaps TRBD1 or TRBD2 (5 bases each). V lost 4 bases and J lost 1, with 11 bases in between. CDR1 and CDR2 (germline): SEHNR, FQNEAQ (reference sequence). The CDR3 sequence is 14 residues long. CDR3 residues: CASSSRDASYEQYF. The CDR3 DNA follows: TGTGCCAGCAGCTCCCGGGACGCATCCTACGAGCAGTACTTC. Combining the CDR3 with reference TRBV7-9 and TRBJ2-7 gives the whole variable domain DTGVSQNPRHKITKRGQNVTFRCDPISEHNRLYWYRQTLGQGPEFLTYFQNEAQLEKSRLLSDRFSAERPKGSFSTLEIQRTEQGDSAMYLCASSSRDASYEQYFGPGTRLTVT.

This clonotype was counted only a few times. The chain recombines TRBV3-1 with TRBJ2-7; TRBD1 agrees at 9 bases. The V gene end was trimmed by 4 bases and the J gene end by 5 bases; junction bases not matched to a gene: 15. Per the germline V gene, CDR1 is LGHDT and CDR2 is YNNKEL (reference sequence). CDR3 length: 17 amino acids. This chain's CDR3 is CASSRNSAGTGRNEQYF. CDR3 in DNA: TGTGCCAGCAGCCGCAATAGCGCCGGGACAGGGCGCAACGAGCAGTACTTC.

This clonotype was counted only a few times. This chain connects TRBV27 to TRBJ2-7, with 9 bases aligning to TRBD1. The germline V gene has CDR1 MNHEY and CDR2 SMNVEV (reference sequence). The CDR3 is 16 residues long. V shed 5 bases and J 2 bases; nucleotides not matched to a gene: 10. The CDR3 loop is CASSTQGTGRPYEQYF. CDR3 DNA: TGTGCCAGCAGTACCCAAGGGACAGGGCGGCCCTACGAGCAGTACTTC.

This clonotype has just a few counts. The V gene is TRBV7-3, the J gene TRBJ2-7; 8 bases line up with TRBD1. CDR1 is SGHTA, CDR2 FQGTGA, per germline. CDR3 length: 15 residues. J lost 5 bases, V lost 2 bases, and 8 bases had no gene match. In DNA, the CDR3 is TGTGCCAGCAGCTTATCAGGGGGCGAATGGGACGAGCAGTACTTC. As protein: CASSLSGGEWDEQYF.

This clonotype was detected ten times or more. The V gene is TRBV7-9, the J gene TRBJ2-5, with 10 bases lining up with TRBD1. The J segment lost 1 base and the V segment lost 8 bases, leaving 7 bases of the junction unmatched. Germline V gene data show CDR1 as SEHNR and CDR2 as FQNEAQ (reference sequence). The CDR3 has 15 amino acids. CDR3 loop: CASGHWTGGQETQYF. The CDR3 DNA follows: TGTGCCAGCGGTCACTGGACAGGGGGCCAAGAGACCCAGTACTTC.

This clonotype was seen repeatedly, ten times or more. CDR3 DNA sequence: TGCGCCAGCAGCTTGGCGGGGGTGACCGGGGAGCTGTTTTTT. It codes for CASSLAGVTGELFF. The J gene is TRBJ2-2, the V gene TRBV5-1; the D gene is possibly TRBD2 (6 bases). The V end was cut by 0 bases, the J end by 5 bases, with 8 bases between. CDR1 and CDR2 (germline): SGHRS, YFSETQ. The CDR3 spans 14 residues.

The CDR3 sequence: CATRLAFGETQYF. The CDR3, as DNA: TGTGCCACCCGACTAGCTTTCGGGGAGACCCAGTACTTC. V is TRBV6-6 and J is TRBJ2-5; 7 bases are shared with TRBD2. From germline, CDR1 is MNHNY and CDR2 SVGAGI (reference sequence). This CDR3 is 13 amino acids long. J lost 5 bases, V lost 10 bases, and 10 bases had no gene match.